This T cell receptor beta chain was sequenced in a study of T cell responses to AZD1222 COVID-19 vaccine. The data were produced by immunoSEQ multiplex PCR, yet TCRdb's version contains in-frame clones alone and is incomplete. In the table there are 200,000 to 250,000 clones, about 92% of which are singletons. The CDR3 runs to 16 residues. V shed 4 bases and J shed 0 bases, with 15 bases lying between them. The source of this sequence is an adult in good health. The sample consisted of peripheral blood, taken on day 0 of MenACWY control vaccination. The genes are TRBV23-1 and TRBJ1-1; tentatively, D is TRBD1 (5 bases). TRBV23-1 has ORF status, its function being uncertain. The CDR3: CASSPDIGTLNTEAFF. The CDR3 DNA is TGCGCCAGCAGTCCAGATATTGGGACGTTGAACACTGAAGCTTTCTTT.